Listed below are T cell receptor beta chains from one sample, sequenced in a study of blood T cell repertoires in COVID-19. Assay used: immunoSEQ multiplex PCR; TCRdb lists only in-frame clones, some missing. This sample carries some 53,000 clones, 80% to 90% of them seen once, and the ten largest clones take around 15%. The sequenced sample was peripheral blood. The receptors shown here come from a man between 70 and 80 years old with acute or convalescent COVID-19. The CDR3 runs from the conserved cysteine through the conserved F or W. A D gene is named only where the DNA matches it firmly. Clone size is not always given. Where it is, it says once, few, many or a class for expanded clones.

NA	TRBV11-2	TRBJ2-1	NA	CASTRSLGGDQQFF	TGTGCCAGCACCCGGAGCTTGGGGGGAGATCAACAGTTCTTC
NA	TRBV28	TRBJ1-5	NA	CASRRQELSYSNQPQHF	TGTGCCAGCAGAAGACAGGAATTATCCTATAGCAATCAGCCCCAGCATTTT
few	TRBV15	TRBJ2-3	NA	CATSRMVGPAGPDTQYF	TGTGCCACCAGCAGAATGGTAGGGCCAGCGGGCCCAGATACGCAGTATTTT
many	TRBV2	TRBJ2-5	NA	CASSAGSGEETQYF	TGTGCCAGCAGCGCGGGGTCGGGGGAAGAGACCCAGTACTTC
NA	TRBV5-1	TRBJ2-6	NA	CASSLKEWNGSGANVLTF	TGCGCCAGCAGCTTGAAGGAGTGGAACGGATCTGGGGCCAACGTCCTGACTTTC
NA	TRBV24-1	TRBJ1-5	TRBD1	CATSDHRGPNNQPQHF	TGTGCCACCAGTGACCACAGGGGGCCAAACAATCAGCCCCAGCATTTT
NA	TRBV27	TRBJ1-1	NA	CASSFSGRVTTEAFF	TGTGCCAGCAGTTTCTCAGGGAGGGTAACCACTGAAGCTTTCTTT
NA	TRBV19	TRBJ1-3	NA	CASSIGRGLSGNTIYF	TGTGCCAGTAGTATAGGCCGGGGTTTATCTGGAAACACCATATATTTT
NA	TRBV19	TRBJ1-6	NA	CASSITPQGGGSPLHF	TGTGCCAGTAGTATTACCCCCCAGGGCGGGGGCTCACCCCTCCACTTT
NA	TRBV7-6	TRBJ1-3	NA	CASSLARASGNTIYF	TGTGCCAGCAGCTTAGCCAGGGCGTCTGGAAACACCATATATTTT
NA	TRBV18	TRBJ1-1	NA	CASSPNAGGNTEAFF	TGTGCCAGCTCACCGAATGCGGGAGGGAACACTGAAGCTTTCTTT
NA	TRBV27	TRBJ1-2	TRBD1	CASRGDRANYGYTF	TGTGCCAGCAGAGGCGACAGGGCTAACTATGGCTACACCTTC
NA	TRBV12-3/TRBV12-4	TRBJ1-2	NA	CASSSLQGIGYTF	TGTGCCAGCAGTTCACTTCAGGGGATCGGCTACACCTTC
NA	TRBV9	TRBJ2-3	TRBD2	CASSAPRLAGTDTQYF	TGTGCCAGCAGCGCCCCAAGACTAGCGGGCACAGATACGCAGTATTTT
NA	TRBV19	TRBJ2-2	NA	CASSRVLLPDTGELFF	TGTGCCAGTAGTCGCGTACTCCTCCCGGACACCGGGGAGCTGTTTTTT
NA	TRBV11-2	TRBJ2-1	TRBD2	CASSLGTSGILAYNEQFF	TGTGCCAGCAGCCTCGGGACTAGCGGGATTTTGGCCTACAATGAGCAGTTCTTC
NA	TRBV6-6	TRBJ2-2	NA	CASSGDGELFF	TGTGCCAGCAGCGGAGACGGGGAGCTGTTTTTT
few	TRBV10-3	TRBJ2-2	NA	CAISGSGTSGPTGELFF	TGTGCCATCAGTGGATCCGGGACATCCGGGCCCACCGGGGAGCTGTTTTTT
NA	TRBV12-3/TRBV12-4	TRBJ1-5	NA	CASSLGRGQPQHF	TGTGCCAGCAGTTTAGGGCGCGGTCAGCCCCAGCATTTT
NA	TRBV7-8	TRBJ1-2	TRBD1	CASSSGTGNYGYTF	TGTGCCAGCAGCTCAGGGACAGGCAACTATGGCTACACCTTC
NA	TRBV5-8	TRBJ2-7	NA	CASSLERAGYEQYF	TGTGCCAGCAGCTTGGAGAGGGCTGGTTACGAGCAGTACTTC
NA	TRBV18	TRBJ2-7	TRBD2	CASSPRGLAEIYEQYF	TGTGCCAGCTCACCCCGCGGACTAGCGGAGATCTACGAGCAGTACTTC
NA	TRBV9	TRBJ1-2	TRBD1	CASSVGVDRGHGYTF	TGTGCCAGCAGCGTAGGGGTGGACAGGGGACATGGCTACACCTTC
few	TRBV6-5	TRBJ1-3	NA	CASSTDSTKNTIYF	TGTGCCAGCAGTACGGACAGTACGAAAAACACCATATATTTT